This TCR beta chain was profiled in a study of identical twins. In TCRdb, the 5' RACE reads were re-called with MiXCR into one record per CDR3 protein. The sample has 1.5 million to 2 million distinct CDR3 sequences; under 35% are singletons. This clonotype was counted only a few times. Antigen specificity is unknown. Study results and limitations: Cord blood beta clonotypes that were abundant carried fewer insertions, and memory repertoires showed no such trend. Out-of-frame sharing of TCR alpha in monozygotic twins was underestimated by models.

This CDR3 has 14 residues. The V gene lost 6 bases and the J gene lost 6 bases, with 17 bases spanning the gap. In germline, CDR1 is MNHEY, CDR2 SMNVEV (reference sequence). The clonotype was recovered from a newborn girl in good health. The rearrangement uses TRBV27 and TRBJ1-1; tentatively, D is TRBD1 (5 bases). The sample was cord blood. As DNA, the CDR3 is TGTGCCAGCAGGTCCGGGGGTCGAATCGCTGAAGCTTTCTTT. Translated: CASRSGGRIAEAFF.